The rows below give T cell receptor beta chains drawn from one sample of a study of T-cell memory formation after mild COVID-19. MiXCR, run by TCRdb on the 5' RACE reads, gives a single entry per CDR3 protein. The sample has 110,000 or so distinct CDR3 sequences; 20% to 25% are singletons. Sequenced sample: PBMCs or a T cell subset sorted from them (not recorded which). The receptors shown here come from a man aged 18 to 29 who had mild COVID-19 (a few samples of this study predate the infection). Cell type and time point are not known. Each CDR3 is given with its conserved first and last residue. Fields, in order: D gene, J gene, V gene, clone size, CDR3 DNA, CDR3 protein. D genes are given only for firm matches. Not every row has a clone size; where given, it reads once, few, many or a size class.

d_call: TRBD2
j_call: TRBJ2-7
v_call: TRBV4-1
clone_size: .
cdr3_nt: TGCGCCAGCAGCCGTACCGGCGGGGGTCCCAGCTCCTACGAGCAGTACTTC
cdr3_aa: CASSRTGGGPSSYEQYF

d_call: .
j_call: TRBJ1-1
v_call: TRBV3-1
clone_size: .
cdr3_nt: TGTGCCAGCACCGCACAGACTTATAACACTGAAGCTTTCTTT
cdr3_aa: CASTAQTYNTEAFF

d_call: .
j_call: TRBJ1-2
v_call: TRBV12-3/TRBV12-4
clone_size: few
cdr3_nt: TGTGCCAGCAGTTTATTAGGCAGAAGCTATGGCTACACCTTC
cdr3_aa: CASSLLGRSYGYTF

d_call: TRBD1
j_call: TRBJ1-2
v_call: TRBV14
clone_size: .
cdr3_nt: TGTGCCAGCAGCATGGACAGGGGATCTGGCTACACCTTC
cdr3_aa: CASSMDRGSGYTF

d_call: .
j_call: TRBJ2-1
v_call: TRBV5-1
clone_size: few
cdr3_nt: TGCGCCAGCAGCTCGGTGCTTGTCCGCGCGTACAATGAGCAGTTCTTC
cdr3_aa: CASSSVLVRAYNEQFF

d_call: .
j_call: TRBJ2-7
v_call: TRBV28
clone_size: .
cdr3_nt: TGTGCCAGCAGCCCCCTTCCGGTAGACTACGAGCAGTACTTC
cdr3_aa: CASSPLPVDYEQYF

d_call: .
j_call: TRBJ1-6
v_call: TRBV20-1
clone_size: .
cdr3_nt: TGCAGTGCTAGCGTGAGGGGTAGAGCCTATAATTCACCCCTCCACTTT
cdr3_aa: CSASVRGRAYNSPLHF

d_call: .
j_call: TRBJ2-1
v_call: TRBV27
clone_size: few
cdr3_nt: TGTGCCAGCAGTTTAGACGGGGGCGACTACAATGAGCAGTTCTTC
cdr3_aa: CASSLDGGDYNEQFF

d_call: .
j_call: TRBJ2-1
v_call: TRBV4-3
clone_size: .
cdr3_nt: TGCGCCAGCAGCCTAGCGGCTACCTCCTACAATGAGCAGTTCTTC
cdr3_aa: CASSLAATSYNEQFF

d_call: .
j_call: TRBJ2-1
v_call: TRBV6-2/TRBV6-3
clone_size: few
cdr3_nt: TGTGCCAGCGCCTCGGGTGAGCAGTTCTTC
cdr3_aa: CASASGEQFF

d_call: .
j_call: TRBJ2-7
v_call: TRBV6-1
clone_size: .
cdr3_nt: TGTGCCAGCAGTGAACTGGGTACCAACGAGCAGTACTTC
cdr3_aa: CASSELGTNEQYF

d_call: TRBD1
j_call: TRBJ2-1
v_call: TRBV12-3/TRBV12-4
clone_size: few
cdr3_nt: TGTGCCAGCAGTCCCCCGACAGGGGCGGTCACTGAGCAGTTCTTC
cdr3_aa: CASSPPTGAVTEQFF

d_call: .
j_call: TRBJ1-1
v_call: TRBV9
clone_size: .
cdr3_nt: TGTGCCAGCAGCGAGGAGGGTAGGCCGGGCACTGAAGCTTTCTTT
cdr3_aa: CASSEEGRPGTEAFF

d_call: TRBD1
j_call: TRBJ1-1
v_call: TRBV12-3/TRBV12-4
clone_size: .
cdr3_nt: TGTGCCAGCAGTCCGCGACAGGGGGCGGGGACTGAAGCTTTCTTT
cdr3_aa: CASSPRQGAGTEAFF

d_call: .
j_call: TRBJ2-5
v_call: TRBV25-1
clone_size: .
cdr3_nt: TGTGCCAGCAGTGGCGGGACAGAAGAGACCCAGTACTTC
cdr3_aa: CASSGGTEETQYF

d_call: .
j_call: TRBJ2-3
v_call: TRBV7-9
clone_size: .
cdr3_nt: TGTGCCAGCAGCGAACAGAGAGATACGCAGTATTTT
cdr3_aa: CASSEQRDTQYF

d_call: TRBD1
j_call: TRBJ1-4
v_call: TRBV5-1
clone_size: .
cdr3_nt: TGCGCCACCGATGTAACCCAGGGGGTTAATCTGGAACTGTTTTTT
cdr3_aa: CATDVTQGVNLELFF